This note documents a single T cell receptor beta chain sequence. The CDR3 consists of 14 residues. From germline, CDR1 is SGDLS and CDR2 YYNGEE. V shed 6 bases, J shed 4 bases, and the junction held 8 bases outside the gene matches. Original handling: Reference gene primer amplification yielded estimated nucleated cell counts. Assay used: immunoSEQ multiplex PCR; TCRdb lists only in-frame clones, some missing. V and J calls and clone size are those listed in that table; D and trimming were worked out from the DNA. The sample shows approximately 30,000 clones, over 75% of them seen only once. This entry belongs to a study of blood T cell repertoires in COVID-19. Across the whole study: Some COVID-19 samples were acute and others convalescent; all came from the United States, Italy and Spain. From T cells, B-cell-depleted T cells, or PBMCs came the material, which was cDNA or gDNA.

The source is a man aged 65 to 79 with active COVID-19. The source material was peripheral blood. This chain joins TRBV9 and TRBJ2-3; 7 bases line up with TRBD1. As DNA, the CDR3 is TGTGCCAGCAATCTAGGGGGCGGCTCAGATACGCAGTATTTT. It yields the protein CASNLGGGSDTQYF. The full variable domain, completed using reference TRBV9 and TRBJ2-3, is DSGVTQTPKHLITATGQRVTLRCSPRSGDLSVYWYQQSLDQGLQFLIQYYNGEERAKGNILERFSAQQFPDLHSELNLSSLELGDSALYFCASNLGGGSDTQYFGPGTRLTVL.